The 30 T cell receptor beta chains reported below all come from one sample, sequenced in a study of beta chain features in type 1 diabetes. Study results and limitations: All four CD4+ subsets of Type 1 diabetes patients contained TCRB CDR3s that were moderately but significantly shorter.

These receptors have no known antigen. Expressed TCRB transcripts got sequenced, as all isolated RNA was reverse transcribed. The method was immunoSEQ multiplex PCR; TCRdb's version includes in-frame clones alone and lacks a portion of them. The sample contains some 350,000 clones, about 10% of which appear only once. The sequenced material came from central memory CD4+ T cells from blood. These receptors came from a man aged 25-40 years with type 1 diabetes.

This clone was observed a single time. The V and J genes are TRBV19 and TRBJ1-1; 8 nucleotides agree with TRBD1. V was pared by 3 bases and J by 12 bases, with 15 bases of the junction left unmatched. The CDR3 contains 15 residues. In germline, CDR1 is LNHDA, CDR2 SQIVND (reference sequence). CDR3 sequence: CASSIYPQGAGQTFF. Written as DNA, the CDR3 is TGTGCCAGTAGTATCTACCCTCAGGGGGCCGGCCAAACTTTCTTT.

This clone was counted between two and nine times. V usage is TRBV18 and J usage is TRBJ1-5; D is ambiguous. Germline lookup yields CDR1 KGHSH and CDR2 LQKENI. Trimming stripped 5 bases from V and 2 bases from J, with 4 bases between. The CDR3 covers 12 residues. The CDR3: CASSNGNQPQHF. The CDR3 DNA follows: TGTGCCAGCTCAAATGGCAATCAGCCCCAGCATTTT.

This clone has a count of ten or more. At the DNA level, this CDR3 is encoded by other sequences in the same sample as well. The chain combines TRBV7-9 with TRBJ1-1, with D unresolved. V shed 4 bases and J shed 1 base, with 10 bases lying between them. The CDR3 is 14 residues long. Germline assignment: CDR1 SEHNR and CDR2 FQNEAQ (reference sequence). The CDR3 protein is CASSSPAPNTEAFF. DNA of the CDR3: TGTGCCAGCAGCTCCCCCGCCCCGAACACTGAAGCTTTCTTT.

Ten or more counts support this clone. The CDR3 sequence: CASSLARTGNEKLFF. In nucleotides, the CDR3 is TGTGCCAGCAGCTTGGCTCGGACAGGGAATGAAAAACTGTTTTTT. The chain links TRBV5-4 to TRBJ1-4; 8 nucleotides agree with TRBD1. CDR3 length: 15 residues. Unmatched junction bases numbered 3, after V lost 0 bases and J lost 5 bases. The germline gives CDR1 SGHNT, CDR2 YYREEE (reference sequence).

In this sample, this clone turned up a few times. This chain joins TRBV6-5 and TRBJ2-2, with a tentative D call TRBD2 (6 bases). CDR3 length: 15 amino acids. Looked up from germline, CDR1 is MNHEY and CDR2 is SVGAGI. Trimming pared 4 bases from V and 3 bases from J, leaving 12 bases between. The CDR3 region has the DNA TGTGCCAGCAGTTCCGTTAGCGGTTACACCGGGGAGCTGTTTTTT. It is translated as CASSSVSGYTGELFF.

This chain joins TRBV7-2 and TRBJ2-7; D may be TRBD1 (5 bases). This CDR3 region has 14 residues. V was clipped by 4 bases and J by 4 bases, with 14 bases between them. Germline lookup yields CDR1 SGHTA and CDR2 FQGNSA. CDR3 nucleotide sequence: TGTGCCAGCAGCTCTTCGCAATGGACATACGAGCAGTACTTC. Translation: CASSSSQWTYEQYF.

This clone turned up a few times. The V gene is TRBV5-1, the J gene TRBJ2-2; 12 positions agree with TRBD2. The V gene's germline CDR1 is SGHRS and CDR2 YFSETQ. The junction had 4 bases not matched to a gene; V was cut back by 4 bases and J by 3 bases. The CDR3 consists of 16 residues. In DNA, the CDR3 is TGCGCCAGCAGCAGACTAGCGGGAGTCGACACCGGGGAGCTGTTTTTT. Amino acids: CASSRLAGVDTGELFF.

This clone was observed a few times. The chain has TRBV29-1 and TRBJ2-3; D is possibly TRBD1 (6 bases). Germline-derived CDR1 and CDR2 are SQVTM and ANQGSEA. The CDR3 has 13 residues. V was trimmed by 4 bases and J by 2 bases, leaving 10 bases between them. CDR3 protein: CSVGTGSTDTQYF. The CDR3 coding sequence is TGCAGCGTTGGCACAGGGTCCACAGATACGCAGTATTTT.

V gene TRBV19 combines with J gene TRBJ2-1, with TRBD1 as a possible D gene (5 bases). The V gene's germline CDR1 is LNHDA and CDR2 SQIVND (reference sequence). This CDR3 contains 16 residues. V lost 3 bases, J lost 6 bases, and 18 bases lay in between. The chain's CDR3 is CASSIVGANMGNEQFF. CDR3 DNA sequence: TGTGCCAGTAGTATTGTTGGGGCGAACATGGGCAATGAGCAGTTCTTC. The whole variable domain, filled in from reference TRBV19 and TRBJ2-1, reads DGGITQSPKYLFRKEGQNVTLSCEQNLNHDAMYWYRQDPGQGLRLIYYSQIVNDFQKGDIAEGYSVSREKKESFPLTVTSAQKNPTAFYLCASSIVGANMGNEQFFGPGTRLTVL.

This clone came up a few times. V usage is TRBV6-5 and J usage is TRBJ2-2; D may be TRBD2 (6 bases). The CDR3 is 15 residues long. Per germline, CDR1 MNHEY and CDR2 SVGAGI. V dropped 2 bases and J dropped 7 bases, with 14 bases sitting between them. In DNA form, the CDR3 reads TGTGCCAGCAGTTACATGATGCGGGGCGGCGGGGAGCTGTTTTTT. Protein: CASSYMMRGGGELFF.

This clone showed up just a few times. The V gene is TRBV28, the J gene TRBJ1-5, with no clear D. V was shortened by 7 bases and J by 7 bases, with 20 bases between the two germline ends. Germline values: CDR1 MDHEN, CDR2 SYDVKM. The CDR3 contains 15 residues. CDR3 region: CASIRSGWGQQPQHF. The DNA of the CDR3 is TGTGCCAGCATCCGATCCGGGTGGGGTCAACAGCCCCAGCATTTT. The whole variable domain, remainder taken from reference TRBV28 and TRBJ1-5, is DVKVTQSSRYLVKRTGEKVFLECVQDMDHENMFWYRQDPGLGLRLIYFSYDVKMKEKGDIPEGYSVSREKKERFSLILESASTNQTSMYLCASIRSGWGQQPQHFGDGTRLSIL.

There are many counts of this clone. The chain has TRBV7-3 and TRBJ2-2, with 10 bases that match TRBD1. This CDR3 spans 16 amino acids. Trimming cost V 7 bases and J 7 bases; bases outside gene matches: 12. Germline assignment: CDR1 SGHTA and CDR2 FQGTGA. The CDR3 protein is CASTKEGQGRSGELFF. The CDR3 nucleotides are TGTGCCAGCACCAAGGAGGGACAGGGGAGGAGCGGGGAGCTGTTTTTT.

This clone was counted ten times or more. The V gene is TRBV5-1, the J gene TRBJ1-2, with TRBD1 matching 7 bases. Germline V gene data show CDR1 as SGHRS and CDR2 as YFSETQ. This CDR3 contains 14 residues. Trimming removed 2 bases from V and 2 bases from J; junction bases left unmatched: 3. The CDR3 region is CASSLGTANYGYTF. The DNA for the CDR3 is TGCGCCAGCAGCTTAGGGACAGCCAACTATGGCTACACCTTC.

The chain employs TRBV28 and TRBJ1-6; the match to TRBD1 covers 7 bases. Germline values: CDR1 MDHEN, CDR2 SYDVKM. This CDR3 has 11 residues. J was trimmed by 18 bases and V by 5 bases; bases with no gene match: 7. This chain's CDR3 is CASSIDRASHF. The CDR3 DNA reads TGTGCCAGCAGTATTGACAGGGCATCCCACTTT.

This rearrangement joins TRBV7-2 to TRBJ2-1; 13 bases agree with TRBD2. This CDR3 has 14 amino acids. Germline V gene sequence: CDR1 SGHTA, CDR2 FQGNSA. The V segment lost 6 bases and the J segment 6 bases; nucleotides outside the gene matches: 2. The CDR3 region has the DNA TGTGCCAGCAGGTGGACTAGCGGGGGCAATGAGCAGTTCTTC. Translation gives CASRWTSGGNEQFF. The full variable domain, completed using reference TRBV7-2 and TRBJ2-1, is GAGVSQSPSNKVTEKGKDVELRCDPISGHTALYWYRQSLGQGLEFLIYFQGNSAPDKSGLPSDRFSAERTGGSVSTLTIQRTQQEDSAVYLCASRWTSGGNEQFFGPGTRLTVL.

This clone was found a few times. The V gene is TRBV7-3, the J gene TRBJ1-4, with unresolved D. V was cut by 5 bases and J by 0 bases, with 7 bases left in between. The germline V gene has CDR1 SGHTA and CDR2 FQGTGA. This CDR3 is 14 amino acids long. The CDR3 DNA is TGTGCCAGCAGCCCACAATCAACTAATGAAAAACTGTTTTTT. This encodes CASSPQSTNEKLFF. Using reference TRBV7-3 and TRBJ1-4 for the parts outside the CDR3, the full variable domain is GAGVSQTPSNKVTEKGKYVELRCDPISGHTALYWYRQSLGQGPEFLIYFQGTGAADDSGLPNDRFFAVRPEGSVSTLKIQRTERGDSAVYLCASSPQSTNEKLFFGSGTQLSVL.

This clone was recorded many times. The chain employs TRBV15 and TRBJ2-3; D is uncertain. This CDR3 has 12 amino acids. CDR1 and CDR2 (germline): LNHNV, YYDKDF (reference sequence). With 5 bases removed from V and 6 bases from J, the gap between germline ends came to 9 bases. CDR3 residues: CATSAGLDTQYF. Written as DNA, the CDR3 is TGTGCCACCAGCGCCGGGTTGGATACGCAGTATTTT.

This chain connects TRBV10-3 to TRBJ1-6; 9 nucleotides agree with TRBD1. V dropped 10 bases and J dropped 8; count of bases not matched to a gene: 9. Per germline, CDR1 ENHRY and CDR2 SYGVKD. The length of the CDR3 is 14 residues. CDR3 protein: CATQGQGRDSPLHF. As DNA, the CDR3 is TGTGCCACTCAGGGACAGGGACGAGATTCACCCCTCCACTTT.

This clone has only a few counts. V and J are TRBV4-1 and TRBJ1-5, with 7 bases lining up with TRBD1. The CDR3 sequence is 15 residues long. Germline V gives CDR1 MGHRA, CDR2 YSYEKL. Trimming took 3 bases from V and 5 from J; bases not matched to a gene: 7. In DNA, the CDR3 is TGCGCCAGCAGCCAGTCCCGGGACAGTTATCAGCCCCAGCATTTT. Translated: CASSQSRDSYQPQHF.

This clone was counted only a few times. The chain uses TRBV28 and TRBJ2-2; TRBD1 is a possible D gene (6 bases). CDR3 length: 15 residues. CDR1 is MDHEN, CDR2 SYDVKM, per germline. The ends were cut back, 5 bases at V and 7 bases at J, with 17 bases in the middle. CDR3 in amino acids: CASSPLGTFSGELFF. The CDR3 DNA reads TGTGCCAGCAGTCCCCTCGGGACATTCAGCGGGGAGCTGTTTTTT.

The V call is TRBV7-3, the J call TRBJ2-7; the D gene is possibly TRBD1 (6 bases). From germline, CDR1 is SGHTA and CDR2 FQGTGA. The CDR3 extends over 15 amino acids. V was clipped by 2 bases and J by 4 bases, with 15 bases between them. CDR3 DNA sequence: TGTGCCAGCAGCTTATGGGGGAGTCAGGGGTACGAGCAGTACTTC. Residues: CASSLWGSQGYEQYF.

In this sample, this clone turned up a few times. The gene calls are TRBV28 and TRBJ2-5, with TRBD1 matching 7 bases. The CDR3 covers 12 residues. V lost 6 bases, J lost 9 bases, and 7 bases stayed unmatched. Germline V gene sequence: CDR1 MDHEN, CDR2 SYDVKM. The CDR3 DNA sequence: TGTGCCAGCAGCGAGGGACAGCTCCCCCAGTACTTC. Residues: CASSEGQLPQYF.

This chain joins TRBV4-3 and TRBJ2-1; D ambiguous. Germline lookup yields CDR1 LGHNA and CDR2 YSLEER. V shed 0 bases and J shed 9 bases, with 15 bases lying between them. This CDR3 is 15 amino acids long. The CDR3 here is CASSQEGRGYGEQFF. For the CDR3, the DNA is TGCGCCAGCAGCCAAGAGGGTCGAGGATACGGTGAGCAGTTCTTC.

This rearrangement joins TRBV11-2 to TRBJ1-2, with a possible D match to TRBD1 (6 bases). Trimming removed 6 bases at V and 4 bases at J, with 15 bases between. The germline gives CDR1 SGHAT, CDR2 FQNNGV. CDR3 length equals 14 residues. The CDR3 DNA reads TGTGCCAGCAGAATGACAGGTTCGTCCTATGGCTACACCTTC. Protein product: CASRMTGSSYGYTF. The variable domain in full, completed from reference TRBV11-2 and TRBJ1-2, reads EAGVAQSPRYKIIEKRQSVAFWCNPISGHATLYWYQQILGQGPKLLIQFQNNGVVDDSQLPKDRFSAERLKGVDSTLKIQPAKLEDSAVYLCASRMTGSSYGYTFGSGTRLTVV.

V and J are TRBV4-3 and TRBJ2-3; D gene uncertain. Germline V lookup: CDR1 LGHNA, CDR2 YSLEER. The CDR3 length is 13 residues. V lost 1 base and J 4 bases, leaving 6 bases between the germline ends. DNA for the CDR3: TGCGCCAGCAGCCAAGGACCCTCAGATACGCAGTATTTT. It encodes CASSQGPSDTQYF.

This clone showed up many times. The chain recombines TRBV19 with TRBJ2-7; TRBD2 aligns across 11 bases. Germline CDR1 and CDR2: LNHDA and SQIVND (reference sequence). The CDR3 runs to 18 residues. J was trimmed by 2 bases and V by 2 bases; bases with no gene match: 11. Here the CDR3 DNA reads TGTGCCAGTAGTATACGTGGGACTAGCGGAAGCGGCACCTACGAGCAGTACTTC. Protein product: CASSIRGTSGSGTYEQYF. Full variable domain (missing parts from reference TRBV19 and TRBJ2-7): DGGITQSPKYLFRKEGQNVTLSCEQNLNHDAMYWYRQDPGQGLRLIYYSQIVNDFQKGDIAEGYSVSREKKESFPLTVTSAQKNPTAFYLCASSIRGTSGSGTYEQYFGPGTRLTVT.

This clone came up a few times. CDR3 loop: CASSWNTVSGANVLTF. CDR3 bases: TGTGCCAGCAGTTGGAACACAGTCTCTGGGGCCAACGTCCTGACTTTC. V is TRBV27 and J is TRBJ2-6; D ambiguous. V lost 4 bases and J lost 0, with 10 bases in between. There are 16 residues in the CDR3. Germline loops: CDR1 MNHEY, CDR2 SMNVEV (reference sequence).

Only a few counts were recorded for this clone. The chain has TRBV6-6 and TRBJ2-1; the D is unclear. Germline V CDR1 and CDR2: MNHNY, SVGAGI (reference sequence). The CDR3 loop spans 14 amino acids. The V end lost 9 bases, the J end lost 0 bases, and 12 bases lay between the germline ends. Written as DNA, the CDR3 is TGTGCCAGTTTAGGCGGCAGCTCCTACAATGAGCAGTTCTTC. This gives the protein CASLGGSSYNEQFF.

This chain links TRBV5-4 with TRBJ2-3; 7 positions agree with TRBD1. Per germline, CDR1 SGHNT and CDR2 YYREEE (reference sequence). V dropped 6 bases and J dropped 0; count of bases not matched to a gene: 4. The CDR3 sequence is 14 residues long. The CDR3 loop reads CASNRDSSTDTQYF. CDR3 bases: TGTGCCAGCAACCGGGACAGCAGCACAGATACGCAGTATTTT.

The chain employs TRBV19 and TRBJ2-2; possible D gene TRBD1, 5 bases. The length of the CDR3 is 18 residues. The germline V and J ends were trimmed by 1 base and 5 bases, with 20 bases remaining between them. Per the germline V gene, CDR1 is LNHDA and CDR2 is SQIVND (reference sequence). CDR3 DNA: TGTGCCAGTAGTATAGTGGTTGTGACGGACCGACAGACCGGGGAGCTGTTTTTT. Protein: CASSIVVVTDRQTGELFF.